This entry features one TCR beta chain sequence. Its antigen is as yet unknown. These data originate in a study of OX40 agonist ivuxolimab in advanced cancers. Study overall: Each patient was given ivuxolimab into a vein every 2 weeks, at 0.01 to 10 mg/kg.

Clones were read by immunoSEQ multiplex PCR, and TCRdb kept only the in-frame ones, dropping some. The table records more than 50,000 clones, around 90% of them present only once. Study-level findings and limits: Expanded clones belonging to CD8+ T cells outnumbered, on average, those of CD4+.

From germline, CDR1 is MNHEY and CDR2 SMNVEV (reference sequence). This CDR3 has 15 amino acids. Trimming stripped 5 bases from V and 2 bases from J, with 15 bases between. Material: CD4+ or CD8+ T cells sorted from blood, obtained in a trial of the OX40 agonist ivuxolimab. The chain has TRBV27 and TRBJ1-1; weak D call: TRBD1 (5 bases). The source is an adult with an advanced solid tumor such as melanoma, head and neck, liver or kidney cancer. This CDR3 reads CASSKQENLNTEAFF. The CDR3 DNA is TGTGCCAGCAGTAAACAGGAGAATCTTAACACTGAAGCTTTCTTT.